This is a list of T cell receptor beta chains from one sample in a study of yellow fever vaccine responses in identical twins. Using its own MiXCR run on the RT-PCR reads, TCRdb lists one record per CDR3 protein. The table has about 17,000 distinct CDR3 sequences, around 70% seen once. Sample: T cells from blood (PBMCs), unsorted or a sorted subset (not recorded which), taken before or after yellow fever vaccination (not recorded which). The receptors originated from a woman aged 18-29 years who received the yellow fever vaccine. Both conserved end residues are part of each CDR3. A D gene is named only where the DNA matches it firmly. Not every row has a clone size; where given, it reads once, few, many or a size class.

d_call: -; j_call: TRBJ2-3; clone_size: -; v_call: TRBV29-1; cdr3_nt: TGCAGCCTCCGACCCGCGGGCTTCACAGATACGCAGTATTTT; cdr3_aa: CSLRPAGFTDTQYF
d_call: TRBD1; j_call: TRBJ2-7; clone_size: -; v_call: TRBV20-1; cdr3_nt: TGCAGTGCCCTCGACAGGGTCGCCTACGAGCAGTACTTC; cdr3_aa: CSALDRVAYEQYF
d_call: TRBD2; j_call: TRBJ2-7; clone_size: -; v_call: TRBV29-1; cdr3_nt: TGCAGCGTTGAGGGGGGAGGGAACTCCTACGAGCAGTACTTC; cdr3_aa: CSVEGGGNSYEQYF
d_call: TRBD2; j_call: TRBJ2-3; clone_size: few; v_call: TRBV29-1; cdr3_nt: TGCAGCGTTCAATACAGCGGGGGCACAGATACGCAGTATTTT; cdr3_aa: CSVQYSGGTDTQYF
d_call: -; j_call: TRBJ2-2; clone_size: once; v_call: TRBV10-1; cdr3_nt: TGCGCCAGCAGTATACAGGGTTTCACCGGGGAGCTGTTTTTT; cdr3_aa: CASSIQGFTGELFF
d_call: -; j_call: TRBJ1-2; clone_size: -; v_call: TRBV19; cdr3_nt: TGTGCCGCACAGGAGGGCTATGGCTACACCTTC; cdr3_aa: CAAQEGYGYTF
d_call: -; j_call: TRBJ1-2; clone_size: -; v_call: TRBV11-2; cdr3_nt: TGTGCCAGCAGCCCCAAGACAGGATCCTATGGCTACACCTTC; cdr3_aa: CASSPKTGSYGYTF
d_call: TRBD1; j_call: TRBJ1-1; clone_size: once; v_call: TRBV11-2; cdr3_nt: TGTGCCAGCAGCTACAGGGGAGGTCGGCTGAACACTGAAGCTTTCTTT; cdr3_aa: CASSYRGGRLNTEAFF
d_call: -; j_call: TRBJ2-1; clone_size: -; v_call: TRBV7-9; cdr3_nt: TGTGCCAGTAACGCGTTCGGCAATGAGCAGTTCTTC; cdr3_aa: CASNAFGNEQFF
d_call: TRBD1; j_call: TRBJ2-3; clone_size: -; v_call: TRBV18; cdr3_nt: TGTGCCAGCTCACCTTTAGACAGGGCACCTACAGATACGCAGTATTTT; cdr3_aa: CASSPLDRAPTDTQYF
d_call: -; j_call: TRBJ1-2; clone_size: -; v_call: TRBV18; cdr3_nt: TGTGCCAGCTCACCAGGGAGGATAAACTATGGCTACACCTTC; cdr3_aa: CASSPGRINYGYTF
d_call: -; j_call: TRBJ1-1; clone_size: few; v_call: TRBV10-3; cdr3_nt: TGTGCCATCAGTGAGTTCGGGGTCCTCGCAGCTTTCTTT; cdr3_aa: CAISEFGVLAAFF
d_call: TRBD1; j_call: TRBJ1-1; clone_size: -; v_call: TRBV29-1; cdr3_nt: TGCAGCGCCCTACAGGGGGCATACGCTGAAGCTTTCTTT; cdr3_aa: CSALQGAYAEAFF
d_call: -; j_call: TRBJ1-4; clone_size: -; v_call: TRBV7-9; cdr3_nt: TGTGCCAGCAGCTCGGGAGGGCCAGGTCGGGAAAAACTGTTTTTT; cdr3_aa: CASSSGGPGREKLFF
d_call: -; j_call: TRBJ2-3; clone_size: -; v_call: TRBV11-2; cdr3_nt: TGTGCCAGCAGCTTTTCTAGCACAGATACGCAGTATTTT; cdr3_aa: CASSFSSTDTQYF
d_call: -; j_call: TRBJ1-6; clone_size: -; v_call: TRBV3-1; cdr3_nt: TGTGCCAGCAGCCAAGCAGGAAGCTCCTATAATTCACCCCTCCACTTT; cdr3_aa: CASSQAGSSYNSPLHF
d_call: TRBD1; j_call: TRBJ2-1; clone_size: once; v_call: TRBV29-1; cdr3_nt: TGCAGCGTTGCTACCGGGACAGGGAGAGGAGGTGAGCAGTTCTTC; cdr3_aa: CSVATGTGRGGEQFF
d_call: -; j_call: TRBJ1-5; clone_size: -; v_call: TRBV3-1; cdr3_nt: TGTGCCAGCAGCCAAGTCGACAATCAGCCCCAGCATTTT; cdr3_aa: CASSQVDNQPQHF
d_call: TRBD1; j_call: TRBJ1-3; clone_size: -; v_call: TRBV4-1; cdr3_nt: TGCGCCAGCAGCCTGCGGACAGGGAGAGATCCTGGAAACACCATATATTTT; cdr3_aa: CASSLRTGRDPGNTIYF
d_call: -; j_call: TRBJ1-2; clone_size: -; v_call: TRBV11-1; cdr3_nt: TGTGCCAGCAGCCGATTGGAAGGCGGCTACACCTTC; cdr3_aa: CASSRLEGGYTF
d_call: TRBD1; j_call: TRBJ2-1; clone_size: few; v_call: TRBV5-1; cdr3_nt: TGCGCCAGCAGCTCCGGGACAGGGGTTGAGAATGAGCAGTTCTTC; cdr3_aa: CASSSGTGVENEQFF
d_call: -; j_call: TRBJ1-2; clone_size: -; v_call: TRBV2; cdr3_nt: TGTGCCAGCAGTATTGCAGACAACTATGGCTACACCTTC; cdr3_aa: CASSIADNYGYTF
d_call: -; j_call: TRBJ1-2; clone_size: -; v_call: TRBV15; cdr3_nt: TGTGCCACCAGCAGAGGAAAGTCTCGAGACTATGGCTACACCTTC; cdr3_aa: CATSRGKSRDYGYTF
d_call: TRBD1; j_call: TRBJ1-5; clone_size: few; v_call: TRBV2; cdr3_nt: TGTGCCAGCAGTCAAATATATGACGCCTGGACAGGGGTAATGAGCAATCAGCCCCAGCATTTT; cdr3_aa: CASSQIYDAWTGVMSNQPQHF
d_call: -; j_call: TRBJ2-5; clone_size: -; v_call: TRBV5-5; cdr3_nt: TGTGCCAGCAGCTTGGCCAGGGAAGAGACCCAGTACTTC; cdr3_aa: CASSLAREETQYF
d_call: TRBD2; j_call: TRBJ2-3; clone_size: -; v_call: TRBV11-1; cdr3_nt: TGTGCCAGCAGACTGGGACTAGCCGGAGATACGCAGTATTTT; cdr3_aa: CASRLGLAGDTQYF
d_call: -; j_call: TRBJ2-5; clone_size: -; v_call: TRBV24-1; cdr3_nt: TGTGCCACCAGTGACCCGGACGGTCAAGAGACCCAGTACTTC; cdr3_aa: CATSDPDGQETQYF
d_call: -; j_call: TRBJ1-6; clone_size: -; v_call: TRBV4-1; cdr3_nt: TGCGCCAGCAGCCAAGCTGGCGGACAGACGAATTCACCCCTCCACTTT; cdr3_aa: CASSQAGGQTNSPLHF
d_call: -; j_call: TRBJ1-5; clone_size: -; v_call: TRBV27; cdr3_nt: TGTGCCAGCAGTTGGTCACCCCATAGCAATCAGCCCCAGCATTTT; cdr3_aa: CASSWSPHSNQPQHF
d_call: TRBD2; j_call: TRBJ2-1; clone_size: -; v_call: TRBV11-3; cdr3_nt: TGTGCCAGCAGGGAAGCGGGAGTCTCCTACAATGAGCAGTTCTTC; cdr3_aa: CASREAGVSYNEQFF
d_call: -; j_call: TRBJ2-1; clone_size: once; v_call: TRBV7-6; cdr3_nt: TGTGCCAGCAGCTCACGCCGGGACCTCTACAATGAGCAGTTCTTC; cdr3_aa: CASSSRRDLYNEQFF
d_call: -; j_call: TRBJ1-5; clone_size: -; v_call: TRBV18; cdr3_nt: TGTGCCAGCTCACCCTCTAATCAGCCCCAGCATTTT; cdr3_aa: CASSPSNQPQHF
d_call: -; j_call: TRBJ1-6; clone_size: -; v_call: TRBV12-3/TRBV12-4; cdr3_nt: TGTGCCAGCAGTTTGTATGGACCGTTCTATAATTCACCCCTCCACTTT; cdr3_aa: CASSLYGPFYNSPLHF
d_call: -; j_call: TRBJ1-5; clone_size: -; v_call: TRBV10-3; cdr3_nt: TGTGCCATCACCGCAGGGTTGTATCAGCCCCAGCATTTT; cdr3_aa: CAITAGLYQPQHF
d_call: -; j_call: TRBJ2-5; clone_size: -; v_call: TRBV28; cdr3_nt: TGTGCCAGCAGTTTTATAGGGACCCAGTACTTC; cdr3_aa: CASSFIGTQYF
d_call: TRBD1; j_call: TRBJ1-2; clone_size: few; v_call: TRBV12-3/TRBV12-4; cdr3_nt: TGTGCCAGCAGTTTATTGGCAGGGGGTACATATGGCTACACCTTC; cdr3_aa: CASSLLAGGTYGYTF
d_call: -; j_call: TRBJ2-1; clone_size: -; v_call: TRBV3-1; cdr3_nt: TGTGCCAGCAGCCAGCTGGTGGGGCGGGTCGATGAGCAGTTCTTC; cdr3_aa: CASSQLVGRVDEQFF
d_call: -; j_call: TRBJ2-1; clone_size: -; v_call: TRBV12-3/TRBV12-4; cdr3_nt: TGTGCCAGCAGTTTAGGCAGGGTGAGCGCTGAGCAGTTCTTC; cdr3_aa: CASSLGRVSAEQFF
d_call: TRBD1; j_call: TRBJ1-5; clone_size: -; v_call: TRBV19; cdr3_nt: TGTGCCACCGTTTCGACAGGGAGTTATCAGCCCCAGCATTTT; cdr3_aa: CATVSTGSYQPQHF
d_call: -; j_call: TRBJ1-5; clone_size: -; v_call: TRBV12-3/TRBV12-4; cdr3_nt: TGTGCCACCTCAAAGGGTGATCAGCCCCAGCATTTT; cdr3_aa: CATSKGDQPQHF
d_call: TRBD1; j_call: TRBJ2-7; clone_size: -; v_call: TRBV28; cdr3_nt: TGTGCCAGCAGAGCCGGGACAGGGGGTAACGAGCAGTACTTC; cdr3_aa: CASRAGTGGNEQYF
d_call: TRBD2; j_call: TRBJ2-4; clone_size: -; v_call: TRBV11-3; cdr3_nt: TGTGCCAGCAGTTGGGGGGGAAACATTCAGTACTTC; cdr3_aa: CASSWGGNIQYF
d_call: -; j_call: TRBJ2-5; clone_size: -; v_call: TRBV2; cdr3_nt: TGTGCCAGCAGTGGAGGGGGGTATACCCAGTACTTC; cdr3_aa: CASSGGGYTQYF
d_call: -; j_call: TRBJ2-2; clone_size: -; v_call: TRBV11-1; cdr3_nt: TGTGCCAGCAGCTTAACATATCCTGGGGAGCTGTTTTTT; cdr3_aa: CASSLTYPGELFF
d_call: -; j_call: TRBJ1-2; clone_size: -; v_call: TRBV24-1; cdr3_nt: TGTGCCACCAGTGACCAGGACAGCTATGGCTACACCTTC; cdr3_aa: CATSDQDSYGYTF
d_call: TRBD1; j_call: TRBJ1-5; clone_size: -; v_call: TRBV6-5; cdr3_nt: TGTGCCAGCAGTTACTCTACAGGGGATTCGGCCCAGCCCCAGCATTTT; cdr3_aa: CASSYSTGDSAQPQHF
d_call: -; j_call: TRBJ1-1; clone_size: few; v_call: TRBV29-1; cdr3_nt: TGCAGCGTTCCCGGGGCCGGGGAGGCTGAAGCTTTCTTT; cdr3_aa: CSVPGAGEAEAFF
d_call: -; j_call: TRBJ2-3; clone_size: -; v_call: TRBV4-1; cdr3_nt: TGCGCCAGCAGTCCGAGGTTGGATGGCACAGATACGCAGTATTTT; cdr3_aa: CASSPRLDGTDTQYF